The 8 T cell receptor beta chains reported below all come from one sample, sequenced in a study of T cell responses to AZD1222 COVID-19 vaccine. The repertoire was sequenced with immunoSEQ multiplex PCR; TCRdb's copy has only in-frame clones and lacks some. The sample has under 150,000 clones, around 89% seen once. This material consisted of peripheral blood, taken 28 days after the second AZD1222 dose. These receptors all stem from an adult who received the AZD1222 COVID-19 vaccine.

This sequence joins TRBV20-1 and TRBJ1-3; D uncertain. The CDR3 totals 14 residues. V was shortened by 3 bases and J by 3 bases, with 12 bases between the two germline ends. Per the germline V gene, CDR1 is DFQATT and CDR2 is SNEGSKA (reference sequence). CDR3 sequence: CSASRWEVGNTIYF. In DNA, the CDR3 is TGCAGTGCTAGTAGGTGGGAGGTTGGAAACACCATATATTTT.

J is TRBJ2-1 and V is TRBV5-1; a possible D gene is TRBD1 (6 bases). Per the germline V gene, CDR1 is SGHRS and CDR2 is YFSETQ. The V end lost 5 bases, the J end lost 7 bases, and 22 bases lay between the germline ends. This CDR3 is built from 16 residues. CDR3: CASSFGQYRARNEQFF. The CDR3 region has the DNA TGCGCCAGCAGTTTCGGCCAGTACAGGGCAAGGAATGAGCAGTTCTTC.

The rearrangement links TRBV2 to TRBJ1-1; 8 bases agree with TRBD1. J gave up 1 base and V 4 bases, and 5 bases lay outside the gene matches. CDR1 and CDR2 from the germline V gene are SNHLY and FYNNEI. The CDR3 is 15 amino acids. The CDR3 spells CASSARGTGNTEAFF. CDR3 bases: TGTGCCAGCAGTGCCCGCGGGACAGGGAACACTGAAGCTTTCTTT.

For this clone: The sample contains more than one DNA sequence encoding this CDR3. The CDR3 DNA reads as TGCGCCAGCAGCCTAACAGGGTCCACTAATGAAAAACTGTTTTTT. It codes for CASSLTGSTNEKLFF. The chain couples TRBV5-1 to TRBJ1-4, with D tentatively TRBD1 (6 bases). Trimming cost V 4 bases and J 2 bases, with 12 bases left between them. This CDR3 contains 15 residues. Germline V gene lookup returns CDR1 SGHRS and CDR2 YFSETQ.

This chain links TRBV28 with TRBJ2-1; no clear D. Per the germline V gene, CDR1 is MDHEN and CDR2 is SYDVKM. The germline V and J ends were trimmed by 2 bases and 9 bases, with 5 bases remaining between them. The CDR3 is made up of 11 amino acids. The CDR3 bases are TGTGCCAGCAGTTTAGGGATTGAGCAGTTCTTC. It is translated as CASSLGIEQFF.

This clone appeared once. The rearrangement links TRBV4-3 to TRBJ1-2; TRBD1 agrees at 10 bases. The CDR3 has 15 residues. Germline loops: CDR1 LGHNA, CDR2 YSLEER. Trimming at V came to 0 bases and at J to 4 bases, leaving 2 bases not matched to a gene. The CDR3 loop is CASSQEGQGGYGYTF. In nucleotides, the CDR3 is TGCGCCAGCAGCCAAGAAGGACAGGGGGGCTATGGCTACACCTTC.

This rearrangement joins TRBV5-1 to TRBJ1-1; 8 nucleotides line up with TRBD1. The CDR3 has 14 residues. The V gene's germline CDR1 is SGHRS and CDR2 YFSETQ. V was clipped by 0 bases and J by 7 bases; unmatched bases: 5. The CDR3 loop is CASSLAQGAIEAFF. The CDR3 bases are TGCGCCAGCAGCTTGGCTCAGGGGGCAATTGAAGCTTTCTTT.

V usage is TRBV28 and J usage is TRBJ1-2; D gene uncertain. Germline-derived CDR1 and CDR2 are MDHEN and SYDVKM. The CDR3 contains 13 residues. Trimming took off 7 bases at V and 4 bases at J, with 13 bases between the two ends. The CDR3 DNA is TGTGCCAGCACCACTCTGGACCTCTATGGCTACACCTTC. It codes for CASTTLDLYGYTF.